The 27 T cell receptor beta chains in this list originate from one sample, sequenced in a study of blood T cell repertoires in COVID-19. Sequenced by immunoSEQ multiplex PCR; TCRdb stores in-frame clones only, minus some. The sample yields 80,000 to 95,000 clones, over 75% seen once. Sequencing was done on a sample of peripheral blood. These receptors were obtained from a human donor in a cohort sampled during active COVID-19.

The V and J genes are TRBV12-3 or TRBV12-4 and TRBJ1-2, with TRBD1 matching over 8 bases. The CDR3 has 12 amino acids. V dropped 6 bases and J dropped 8; count of bases not matched to a gene: 5. For the CDR3, the DNA is TGTGCCAGCAGGCGACAGGGGTGGGGCTACACCTTC. Protein product: CASRRQGWGYTF.

The V and J genes are TRBV12-5 and TRBJ2-1, with TRBD1 matching 8 bases. Germline V gene data show CDR1 as LGHNT and CDR2 as FRNRAP. This CDR3 region has 17 residues. V shed 0 bases and J 0 bases; nucleotides not matched to a gene: 4. The CDR3 sequence: CASGLVGQVSSYNEQFF. The CDR3 DNA reads TGTGCTAGTGGTTTGGTGGGACAGGTTAGCTCCTACAATGAGCAGTTCTTC.

This clone occurred a few times. This sequence joins TRBV4-3 and TRBJ1-2, with D perhaps TRBD1 (5 bases). Trimming removed 3 bases from V and 5 bases from J, with 13 bases in between. CDR1 is LGHNA and CDR2 is YSLEER in the germline V gene. The CDR3 runs 14 residues. The CDR3 coding sequence is TGCGCCAGCAGCCAGGGACCCCGGGGGTATGGCTACACCTTC. Its protein is CASSQGPRGYGYTF.

This rearrangement joins TRBV28 to TRBJ1-5, with D possibly TRBD1 on 5 matching bases. Germline assignment: CDR1 MDHEN and CDR2 SYDVKM. This CDR3 is 13 amino acids long. V was clipped by 4 bases and J by 7 bases, with 11 bases between them. The CDR3 reads CASSWGLAQPQHF. The CDR3 nucleotides read TGTGCCAGCAGTTGGGGCCTGGCCCAGCCCCAGCATTTT.

The rearrangement uses TRBV28 and TRBJ2-7; 9 positions match TRBD2. CDR3 length equals 13 residues. CDR1 MDHEN and CDR2 SYDVKM come from the germline V gene. V gave up 5 bases and J gave up 4 bases; unmatched junction bases: 3. CDR3 sequence reads: CASSQRGEYEQYF. The CDR3 region has the DNA TGTGCCAGCAGTCAGCGGGGGGAGTACGAGCAGTACTTC.

The chain joins TRBV28 to TRBJ2-7, with 8 positions matching TRBD1. This CDR3 has 16 amino acids. Germline V gene data show CDR1 as MDHEN and CDR2 as SYDVKM. V was pared by 6 bases and J by 3 bases, with 13 bases of the junction left unmatched. DNA of the CDR3: TGTGCCAGCAGGCCTTCCCACAGGGGGGCCATCTACGAGCAGTACTTC. Protein: CASRPSHRGAIYEQYF.

V and J are TRBV14 and TRBJ1-6; no clear D. CDR1 is SGHDN and CDR2 is FVKESK in the germline V gene. Trimming removed 2 bases at V and 7 bases at J, with 18 bases between. The CDR3 covers 17 residues. The CDR3 DNA sequence: TGTGCCAGCAGCCAACGGGGTGGACGGAGGACGAATTCACCCCTCCACTTT. Encoded protein: CASSQRGGRRTNSPLHF.

The CDR3 nucleotides are TGTGCCAGCAGCCAAGACCTAGCGGGGGGGACTGGGGCCAACGTCCTGACTTTC. This translates into CASSQDLAGGTGANVLTF. The chain links TRBV3-1 (or the pseudogene TRBV3-2) to TRBJ2-6; 12 bases fit TRBD2. CDR1 and CDR2 (germline): LGHDT, YNNKEL (reference sequence). J was trimmed by 2 bases and V by 0 bases; bases with no gene match: 2. CDR3 size: 18 residues.

This sequence joins TRBV14 and TRBJ2-7; maybe TRBD2 (7 bases). The germline CDR1 and CDR2 sequences are SGHDN and FVKESK. This CDR3 contains 15 residues. Trimming left V 5 bases short and J 4 bases short, with 18 bases between. CDR3 bases: TGTGCCAGCAGCAAAGTCCGGGGGGCCGGGTACGAGCAGTACTTC. This encodes CASSKVRGAGYEQYF.

The CDR3 is CASTTGQGFTGNTIYF. DNA of the CDR3: TGTGCCAGCACTACGGGACAGGGCTTTACTGGAAACACCATATATTTT. J is TRBJ1-3 and V is TRBV3-1 (or the pseudogene TRBV3-2), with 9 bases identical to TRBD1. In germline, CDR1 is LGHDT, CDR2 YNNKEL (reference sequence). V was clipped by 7 bases and J by 2 bases; unmatched bases: 9. The CDR3 sequence is 16 residues long.

This rearrangement joins TRBV7-6 to TRBJ2-7, with 15 bases matching TRBD2. CDR1 and CDR2 (germline): SGHVS, FNYEAQ. There are 16 residues in the CDR3. Germline trimming cut 4 bases from V and 0 bases from J; bases unmatched to any gene: 1. CDR3 in amino acids: CASSWTSGGDSYEQYF. As DNA, the CDR3 is TGTGCCAGCAGCTGGACTAGCGGGGGGGACTCCTACGAGCAGTACTTC. Variable domain in full (rest from reference TRBV7-6 and TRBJ2-7): GAGVSQSPRYKVTKRGQDVALRCDPISGHVSLYWYRQALGQGPEFLTYFNYEAQQDKSGLPNDRFSAERPEGSISTLTIQRTEQRDSAMYRCASSWTSGGDSYEQYFGPGTRLTVT.

This clone was seen just once. CDR3 residues: CASSGGHTVNEQFF. CDR3 DNA sequence: TGCGCCAGCAGCGGCGGACACACGGTGAATGAGCAGTTCTTC. The rearrangement joins TRBV5-1 to TRBJ2-1; tentatively, D is TRBD1 (5 bases). Trimming shortened V by 4 bases and J by 7 bases, and 15 bases separated the two germline ends. Germline V lookup: CDR1 SGHRS, CDR2 YFSETQ. The CDR3 runs 14 residues.

About this clone: At one boundary the junction diverges from the germline segment, which might be a read error. The genes are TRBV20-1 and TRBJ2-5; 11 nucleotides match TRBD2. The CDR3 is 11 residues long. Germline-derived CDR1 and CDR2 are DFQATT and SNEGSKA (reference sequence). The CDR3: CRASGGETQYF. The CDR3 DNA sequence: TGCAGGGCTAGCGGGGGGGAGACCCAGTACTTC.

This rearrangement joins TRBV4-3 to TRBJ1-5; 7 nucleotides match TRBD1. The CDR3 has 16 residues. Germline trimming cut 2 bases from V and 2 bases from J; bases unmatched to any gene: 6. Germline CDR1 and CDR2: LGHNA and YSLEER. The CDR3 DNA reads as TGCGCCAGCAGCCAATACAGGGGAGGAGGCAATCAGCCCCAGCATTTT. It yields the protein CASSQYRGGGNQPQHF.

V and J are TRBV7-2 and TRBJ2-5; D uncertain. This CDR3 has 16 residues. Germline lookup yields CDR1 SGHTA and CDR2 FQGNSA. V shed 5 bases and J shed 1 base, with 17 bases lying between them. The CDR3 protein is CASSPNFLVTQETQYF. The CDR3 bases are TGTGCCAGCAGCCCCAACTTCTTGGTCACCCAAGAGACCCAGTACTTC.

The chain employs TRBV27 and TRBJ2-2; TRBD1 aligns across 8 bases. This CDR3 spans 15 amino acids. V gave up 3 bases and J gave up 2 bases; unmatched junction bases: 2. Germline CDR1 is MNHEY and CDR2 is SMNVEV (reference sequence). This CDR3 is CASSFQGANTGELFF. The CDR3 bases are TGTGCCAGCAGTTTCCAGGGGGCAAACACCGGGGAGCTGTTTTTT.

This chain joins TRBV10-3 and TRBJ1-6; 12 nucleotides line up with TRBD1. V trimming: 2 bases; J trimming: 8 bases; junction bases outside the gene matches: 16. This CDR3 has 20 residues. Germline CDR1 reads ENHRY; CDR2 reads SYGVKD. The CDR3 loop reads CAISENLWDRGRKRDSPLHF. The CDR3 nucleotides read TGTGCCATCAGTGAGAATTTATGGGACAGGGGGCGTAAAAGGGATTCACCCCTCCACTTT.

Of note for this clone: Other DNA sequences in this sample translate to the same CDR3. The chain employs TRBV30 and TRBJ1-5; 7 bases line up with TRBD1. CDR3 length: 13 residues. Germline V gene lookup returns CDR1 GTSNPN and CDR2 SVGIG (reference sequence). With V trimmed by 1 base and J by 7 bases, 4 bases remained unmatched. The CDR3 nucleotides read TGTGCCTGGAGTGGACAGGGTGGCCAGCCCCAGCATTTT. Amino acids: CAWSGQGGQPQHF.

The chain uses TRBV4-2 and TRBJ2-3; tentatively, D is TRBD1 (6 bases). The V gene's germline CDR1 is LGHNA and CDR2 YNFKEQ. Deletions cut 4 bases from V and 0 bases from J, with 14 bases between. The CDR3 extends over 16 amino acids. The CDR3 loop reads CASSLSGGQSTDTQYF. The CDR3 DNA follows: TGTGCCAGCAGCCTAAGTGGGGGCCAAAGCACAGATACGCAGTATTTT.

This clone was observed a single time. The genes are TRBV19 and TRBJ1-1, with D unclear. The germline V gene has CDR1 LNHDA and CDR2 SQIVND (reference sequence). Trimming pared 1 base from V and 1 base from J, leaving 7 bases between. The CDR3 sequence is 14 residues long. Here the CDR3 DNA reads TGTGCCAGTAGTATAGGGGAGGGGAACACTGAAGCTTTCTTT. It is translated as CASSIGEGNTEAFF. Variable domain in full (rest from reference TRBV19 and TRBJ1-1): DGGITQSPKYLFRKEGQNVTLSCEQNLNHDAMYWYRQDPGQGLRLIYYSQIVNDFQKGDIAEGYSVSREKKESFPLTVTSAQKNPTAFYLCASSIGEGNTEAFFGQGTRLTVV.

The chain is built from TRBV2 and TRBJ2-5; D is unclear. This CDR3 comprises 11 residues. Germline V lookup: CDR1 SNHLY, CDR2 FYNNEI. The V and J ends lost 4 bases and 3 bases respectively, with 3 bases between them. The CDR3, as DNA: TGTGCCAGCAGTGTAGAAGAGACCCAGTACTTC. Translating gives CASSVEETQYF.

The genes are TRBV5-6 and TRBJ1-5; D is ambiguous. Trimming left V 1 base short and J 4 bases short, with 9 bases between. This CDR3 contains 14 residues. CDR1 is SGHDT and CDR2 is YYEEEE in the germline V gene. The CDR3 loop is CASSLFPSNQPQHF. CDR3 bases: TGTGCCAGCAGCTTGTTTCCCAGTAATCAGCCCCAGCATTTT.

About this clone: The junction departs from germline at one end; a sequencing error may be responsible. The chain combines TRBV7-4 with TRBJ2-1; 11 bases are a match to TRBD2. CDR1 SGHVT and CDR2 SQSDAQ come from the germline V gene. This CDR3 has 15 amino acids. The CDR3 region has the DNA TGTGCCAGCAGTTTAGCGGGGGGGCCTAGGAATGAGCAGTTCTTC. Amino acids: CASSLAGGPRNEQFF. The full variable domain, completed using reference TRBV7-4 and TRBJ2-1, is GAGVSQSPRYKVAKRGRDVALRCDSISGHVTLYWYRQTLGQGSEVLTYSQSDAQRDKSGRPSGRFSAERPERSVSTLKIQRTEQGDSAVYLCASSLAGGPRNEQFFGPGTRLTVL.

The V and J genes are TRBV27 and TRBJ2-3; 8 nucleotides line up with TRBD1. V lost 2 bases, J lost 4 bases, and 8 bases stayed unmatched. Germline V gene data show CDR1 as MNHEY and CDR2 as SMNVEV (reference sequence). There are 16 residues in the CDR3. The CDR3 loop reads CASSLAPGGPPDTQYF. In nucleotides, the CDR3 is TGTGCCAGCAGTTTAGCGCCAGGGGGCCCGCCAGATACGCAGTATTTT.

This chain connects TRBV27 to TRBJ1-5; D is unresolved. CDR3 length: 15 residues. CDR1 MNHEY and CDR2 SMNVEV come from the germline V gene (reference sequence). Trimming stripped 3 bases from V and 9 bases from J, with 18 bases between. CDR3 region: CASSLGSASRTPQHF. CDR3 in DNA: TGTGCCAGCAGTTTGGGGAGTGCCTCCCGGACGCCCCAGCATTTT.

This clone has only a few counts. The gene calls are TRBV4-1 and TRBJ1-3; TRBD1 matches 7 bases. The germline V gene has CDR1 MGHRA and CDR2 YSYEKL. The J segment lost 3 bases and the V segment lost 3 bases, leaving 5 bases of the junction unmatched. CDR3 length: 15 amino acids. CDR3 residues: CASSQGHRGGNTIYF. The CDR3 nucleotides read TGCGCCAGCAGCCAGGGACACAGGGGTGGAAACACCATATATTTT.

The chain employs TRBV28 and TRBJ1-5; D might be TRBD1 (6 bases). Trimming shortened V by 5 bases and J by 3 bases, and 11 bases separated the two germline ends. This CDR3 has 14 residues. CDR1 is MDHEN, CDR2 SYDVKM, per germline. DNA of the CDR3: TGTGCCAGCAGTCGCACAGGGTACAATCAGCCCCAGCATTTT. Its protein product is CASSRTGYNQPQHF.